The present entry profiles one T cell receptor (beta chain) with its context. Method: immunoSEQ multiplex PCR; TCRdb's copy keeps in-frame clones and lacks some. This sample has some 1,600,000 clones, with 95% to 99% found just once. The data derive from a study of shared clonotypes between healthy human individuals. Germline loops: CDR1 SGHTA, CDR2 FQGNSA. V lost 4 bases and J lost 3; bases outside the gene matches: 5. The length of the CDR3 is 14 residues. The chain carries TRBV7-2 and TRBJ2-7; 8 bases are shared with TRBD2. The receptor comes from a man aged 25 to 45 in good health. Sequenced: naive CD4+ T cells sorted from blood. Indicated subset: CD45RA+ positively selected. The CDR3 spells CASSSTAGDYEQYF. CDR3 in DNA: TGTGCCAGCAGCTCGACAGCGGGAGACTACGAGCAGTACTTC.